A single sample gave rise to the 26 T cell receptor beta chains below, sequenced in a study of radiotherapy plus CTLA-4 blockade in lung cancer. The assay was immunoSEQ multiplex PCR, and TCRdb's table has in-frame clones only and misses some. Of some 52,000 clones listed, 65% to 85% are singletons. The specimen comprised peripheral blood, sampled from a patient treated with radiotherapy plus ipilimumab. The source of these receptors is a human donor with non-small cell lung cancer who had a partial response to radiotherapy plus ipilimumab.

The chain links TRBV19 to TRBJ1-2; D might be TRBD1 (6 bases). Germline loops: CDR1 LNHDA, CDR2 SQIVND (reference sequence). V dropped 5 bases and J dropped 4 bases, with 20 bases sitting between them. The CDR3 covers 16 residues. The CDR3: CASSPDLTGYGYGYTF. DNA of the CDR3: TGTGCCAGTAGTCCAGACCTTACAGGGTACGGCTATGGCTACACCTTC. Filled out from reference TRBV19 and TRBJ1-2, the complete variable domain reads DGGITQSPKYLFRKEGQNVTLSCEQNLNHDAMYWYRQDPGQGLRLIYYSQIVNDFQKGDIAEGYSVSREKKESFPLTVTSAQKNPTAFYLCASSPDLTGYGYGYTFGSGTRLTVV.

This clone was seen just once. V gene TRBV10-3 combines with J gene TRBJ1-1, with D hard to call. This CDR3 is 14 amino acids long. The ends were cut back, 2 bases at V and 6 bases at J, with 13 bases in the middle. Germline V CDR1 and CDR2: ENHRY, SYGVKD. The CDR3 here is CAISEGEGRPEAFF. The CDR3 region has the DNA TGTGCCATCAGTGAGGGAGAAGGGAGACCTGAAGCTTTCTTT.

This chain connects TRBV2 to TRBJ1-1; 7 positions match TRBD1. CDR1 and CDR2 from the germline V gene are SNHLY and FYNNEI. The ends lost 0 bases at V and 5 bases at J; junction bases unmatched: 3. The CDR3 has 14 residues. CDR3 bases: TGTGCCAGCAGTGAAGCTCCAGGGGGGACTGAAGCTTTCTTT. Encoded protein: CASSEAPGGTEAFF.

The chain employs TRBV5-4 and TRBJ1-1; TRBD1 matches at 11 bases. J lost 1 base, V lost 6 bases, and 8 bases had no gene match. Germline values: CDR1 SGHNT, CDR2 YYREEE (reference sequence). The CDR3 consists of 16 residues. CDR3 in amino acids: CASNPGQGAKNTEAFF. CDR3 nucleotides: TGTGCCAGCAACCCAGGACAGGGGGCGAAGAACACTGAAGCTTTCTTT. Combining the CDR3 with reference TRBV5-4 and TRBJ1-1 gives the whole variable domain ETGVTQSPTHLIKTRGQQVTLRCSSQSGHNTVSWYQQALGQGPQFIFQYYREEENGRGNFPPRFSGLQFPNYSSELNVNALELDDSALYLCASNPGQGAKNTEAFFGQGTRLTVV.

The chain has TRBV7-3 and TRBJ2-5; 11 nucleotides line up with TRBD2. CDR3 length equals 17 residues. After removal of 5 bases from V and 3 bases from J, the junction contained 11 bases not matched to a gene. CDR1 and CDR2 from the germline V gene are SGHTA and FQGTGA. The CDR3 DNA sequence: TGTGCCAGCAGCCGAGGGACTAGCGGCCGTGGGAAAGAGACCCAGTACTTC. Its protein product is CASSRGTSGRGKETQYF.

The chain is built from TRBV7-9 and TRBJ1-4; 7 nucleotides agree with TRBD1. The CDR3 runs to 14 residues. V gave up 6 bases and J gave up 1 base; unmatched junction bases: 2. CDR1 is SEHNR, CDR2 FQNEAQ, per germline (reference sequence). CDR3 coding DNA: TGTGCCAGCAGACCAGGGGGAACTAATGAAAAACTGTTTTTT. Translating it yields CASRPGGTNEKLFF. The whole variable domain, filled in from reference TRBV7-9 and TRBJ1-4, reads DTGVSQNPRHKITKRGQNVTFRCDPISEHNRLYWYRQTLGQGPEFLTYFQNEAQLEKSRLLSDRFSAERPKGSFSTLEIQRTEQGDSAMYLCASRPGGTNEKLFFGSGTQLSVL.

The chain employs TRBV13 and TRBJ2-1, with 8 bases that match TRBD1. CDR3 length equals 14 residues. The J segment lost 10 bases and the V segment lost 5 bases, leaving 10 bases of the junction unmatched. CDR1 and CDR2 (germline): PRHDT, FYEKMQ (reference sequence). The DNA of the CDR3 is TGTGCCAGCAGCCCAAGACTTGACAGGGGAGAGCAGTTCTTC. Its protein is CASSPRLDRGEQFF.

This sequence joins TRBV19 and TRBJ1-1; tentative D call: TRBD1 (5 bases). V lost 2 bases and J 4 bases, leaving 17 bases between the germline ends. This CDR3 has 16 residues. Germline V gene lookup returns CDR1 LNHDA and CDR2 SQIVND (reference sequence). The CDR3 DNA follows: TGTGCCAGTAGTATAAGGGGTTTCCCGGCGAGCACTGAAGCTTTCTTT. Translated: CASSIRGFPASTEAFF.

J is TRBJ2-3 and V is TRBV5-4; 7 nucleotides line up with TRBD2. J lost 0 bases, V lost 0 bases, and 4 bases had no gene match. Germline V gene sequence: CDR1 SGHNT, CDR2 YYREEE (reference sequence). This CDR3 is built from 16 residues. Here the CDR3 DNA reads TGTGCCAGCAGCTTGGTGACCGGGGGGAGCACAGATACGCAGTATTTT. Amino acid sequence: CASSLVTGGSTDTQYF.

This chain uses TRBV7-2 with TRBJ2-2; TRBD2 agrees at 8 bases. This CDR3 has 17 residues. Germline V gene lookup returns CDR1 SGHTA and CDR2 FQGNSA. The V and J ends lost 5 bases and 0 bases, in that order; junction bases with no gene match: 8. CDR3: CASSTPLADPNTGELFF. The DNA for the CDR3 is TGTGCCAGCAGCACACCACTAGCGGACCCGAACACCGGGGAGCTGTTTTTT. The whole variable domain, remainder taken from reference TRBV7-2 and TRBJ2-2, is GAGVSQSPSNKVTEKGKDVELRCDPISGHTALYWYRQSLGQGLEFLIYFQGNSAPDKSGLPSDRFSAERTGGSVSTLTIQRTQQEDSAVYLCASSTPLADPNTGELFFGEGSRLTVL.

The V and J genes are TRBV2 and TRBJ2-3; D possibly corresponds to TRBD2 (5 bases). CDR3 length: 12 residues. Germline values: CDR1 SNHLY, CDR2 FYNNEI. V lost 5 bases to trimming and J lost 10 bases, with 13 bases between them. The DNA for the CDR3 is TGTGCCAGCAGTCCGACTCCGCGGGCGCAGTATTTT. As protein: CASSPTPRAQYF.

The chain carries TRBV5-1 and TRBJ2-7, with a weak D call TRBD1 (9 bases). V was clipped by 4 bases and J by 5 bases, with 16 bases between them. The germline V gene has CDR1 SGHRS and CDR2 YFSETQ. The CDR3 consists of 14 residues. The CDR3 nucleotides are TGCGCCAGCAGCCTGCGGGGGGACAGGGACGAGCAGTACTTC. Its translation: CASSLRGDRDEQYF.

V and J are TRBV29-1 and TRBJ1-1; 7 bases align to TRBD1. Per the germline V gene, CDR1 is SQVTM and CDR2 is ANQGSEA. The CDR3 covers 12 residues. V was pared by 8 bases and J by 4 bases, with 7 bases of the junction left unmatched. CDR3 nucleotide sequence: TGCAGCATGATACAGGGGACCACTGAAGCTTTCTTT. Its translation is CSMIQGTTEAFF.

V usage is TRBV7-7 and J usage is TRBJ2-5, with TRBD1 matching over 8 bases. This CDR3 has 13 residues. CDR1 SSHAT and CDR2 FNYEAQ come from the germline V gene (reference sequence). With 1 base clipped from V and 5 bases from J, the junction kept 0 bases outside the gene matches. CDR3 region: CASSLDRGETQYF. The DNA for the CDR3 is TGTGCCAGCAGCTTAGACAGGGGGGAGACCCAGTACTTC.

This chain uses TRBV15 with TRBJ2-2; D possibly corresponds to TRBD1 (5 bases). Looked up from germline, CDR1 is LNHNV and CDR2 is YYDKDF (reference sequence). Trimming left V 3 bases short and J 3 bases short, with 11 bases between. The length of the CDR3 is 15 residues. This chain's CDR3 is CATSSVDSYTGELFF. The CDR3 DNA reads as TGTGCCACCAGCAGTGTTGACAGCTACACCGGGGAGCTGTTTTTT.

This chain uses TRBV5-4 with TRBJ2-3; tentatively, D is TRBD2 (6 bases). The CDR3 is 16 amino acids. Germline values: CDR1 SGHNT, CDR2 YYREEE (reference sequence). The V and J ends lost 4 bases and 0 bases respectively, with 15 bases between them. CDR3 loop: CASSPGGSPSTDTQYF. The CDR3 bases are TGTGCCAGCAGCCCAGGAGGGTCCCCTAGCACAGATACGCAGTATTTT.

V usage is TRBV4-1 and J usage is TRBJ2-1, with no clear D. Germline CDR1 MGHRA, CDR2 YSYEKL. This CDR3 contains 12 residues. V was cut by 0 bases and J by 8 bases, with 5 bases left in between. For the CDR3, the DNA is TGCGCCAGCAGCCAAGATCATCATGAGCAGTTCTTC. Its translation is CASSQDHHEQFF.

V gene TRBV19 combines with J gene TRBJ1-1, with D perhaps matching TRBD1 (5 bases). Germline CDR1 reads LNHDA; CDR2 reads SQIVND (reference sequence). This CDR3 has 16 amino acids. Trimming left V 3 bases short and J 1 base short, with 15 bases between. Written as DNA, the CDR3 is TGTGCCAGTAGTATCTCAGGCGGGGGACGGAACACTGAAGCTTTCTTT. Its protein product is CASSISGGGRNTEAFF.

The J gene is TRBJ1-4, the V gene TRBV5-1, with D possibly matching TRBD1 (5 bases). Germline values: CDR1 SGHRS, CDR2 YFSETQ. This CDR3 region has 15 residues. The V gene lost 2 bases and the J gene lost 10 bases, with 18 bases spanning the gap. CDR3 in DNA: TGCGCCAGCAGCTTAGGACACACGGAAGTTGGAAAACTGTTTTTT. Translated, it gives CASSLGHTEVGKLFF.

V gene TRBV5-5 combines with J gene TRBJ2-7, with 8 bases identical to TRBD1. V shed 4 bases, J shed 5 bases, and the junction held 11 bases outside the gene matches. This CDR3 has 15 amino acids. Germline-derived CDR1 and CDR2 are SGHKS and YYEKEE (reference sequence). Here the CDR3 reads CASSPPWTGNHEQYF. For the CDR3, the DNA is TGTGCCAGCAGCCCACCGTGGACAGGGAACCACGAGCAGTACTTC. Full variable domain (outside the CDR3, taken from reference TRBV5-5 and TRBJ2-7): DAGVTQSPTHLIKTRGQQVTLRCSPISGHKSVSWYQQVLGQGPQFIFQYYEKEERGRGNFPDRFSARQFPNYSSELNVNALLLGDSALYLCASSPPWTGNHEQYFGPGTRLTVT.

This clone was seen a single time. This chain joins TRBV7-5 and TRBJ2-1; no check of the table's D call, TRBD1, against the DNA was made. TRBV7-5 is noted as a pseudogene. The CDR3 covers 17 residues. CDR3 in DNA: TGTGCCAGAAGCATTACCCGGGGACAGGGATACTACAATGAGCAGTTCTTC. Translated, it gives CARSITRGQGYYNEQFF.

The rearrangement links TRBV27 to TRBJ1-1; no clear D. CDR3 length: 13 amino acids. CDR1 is MNHEY and CDR2 is SMNVEV in the germline V gene (reference sequence). The V and J ends lost 1 base and 3 bases respectively, with 6 bases between them. The CDR3 nucleotides are TGTGCCAGCAGTTTATTGCGGGACACTGAAGCTTTCTTT. The encoded protein is CASSLLRDTEAFF.

The V call is TRBV5-6, the J call TRBJ1-1; no definite D call. The germline V and J ends were trimmed by 4 bases and 2 bases, with 9 bases remaining between them. The CDR3 extends over 13 amino acids. The germline gives CDR1 SGHDT, CDR2 YYEEEE. For the CDR3, the DNA is TGTGCCAGCAGCCTAGGTCACAACACTGAAGCTTTCTTT. It translates to CASSLGHNTEAFF.

This clone came up once. The chain couples TRBV6-1 to TRBJ1-1, with D possibly matching TRBD1 (5 bases). This CDR3 contains 14 residues. V gave up 1 base and J gave up 7 bases, with 13 bases separating them. The germline V gene has CDR1 MNHNS and CDR2 SASEGT. CDR3 in DNA: TGTGCCAGCAGTGAAGGGCAGGGTTTTGGTGAAGCTTTCTTT. Its translation is CASSEGQGFGEAFF.

The CDR3 coding sequence is TGCAGCGTTAGGGACAGGGACAACTATGGCTACACCTTC. Amino acid sequence: CSVRDRDNYGYTF. The chain uses TRBV29-1 and TRBJ1-2, with 9 positions matching TRBD1. Germline assignment: CDR1 SQVTM and CDR2 ANQGSEA. The trim removed 5 bases at V and 2 bases at J, leaving 3 bases unmatched. CDR3 length: 13 residues. Looking up the rest from reference TRBV29-1 and TRBJ1-2 gives the full variable domain: SAVISQKPSRDICQRGTSLTIQCQVDSQVTMMFWYRQQPGQSLTLIATANQGSEATYESGFVIDKFPISRPNLTFSTLTVSNMSPEDSSIYLCSVRDRDNYGYTFGSGTRLTVV.

The chain combines TRBV30 with TRBJ1-2; D is possibly TRBD1 (6 bases). Per the germline V gene, CDR1 is GTSNPN and CDR2 is SVGIG (reference sequence). The CDR3 is made up of 13 amino acids. DNA of the CDR3: TGTGCAGCCCCGACAGGAGTTAACTATGGCTACACCTTC. Its translation: CAAPTGVNYGYTF.